The next 30 T cell receptor beta chains were all read from a single sample in a study of T cell repertoires in cytomegalovirus infection. In TCRdb, the reads were re-called with MiXCR into one record per CDR3 protein. The sample lists under 850,000 distinct CDR3 sequences, 30% to 35% occurring once. These receptors' targets are unknown. The sequencing used cultured PBMCs, collected from culture after CMV antigen stimulation. Source of these receptors: a human donor in good health (CMV status not recorded). Some clones in this sample may be carry-over from other donors' samples.

The genes are TRBV20-1 and TRBJ2-1; the match to TRBD1 covers 8 bases. Germline V CDR1 and CDR2: DFQATT, SNEGSKA (reference sequence). V shed 2 bases and J 5 bases; nucleotides not matched to a gene: 5. The CDR3 is 14 residues long. Here the CDR3 reads CSARPGGAHNEQFF. Here the CDR3 DNA reads TGCAGTGCTAGACCAGGGGGCGCGCACAATGAGCAGTTCTTC.

The J gene is TRBJ2-5, the V gene TRBV2, with 11 bases aligning to TRBD2. CDR1 SNHLY and CDR2 FYNNEI come from the germline V gene. This CDR3 is 17 amino acids long. Trimming removed 5 bases from V and 5 bases from J; junction bases left unmatched: 13. CDR3 DNA: TGTGCCAGCAGTACTAGACTAGCGGGGCCCCTCCGGGAGACCCAGTACTTC. Translated, it gives CASSTRLAGPLRETQYF. Together with reference TRBV2 and TRBJ2-5, the CDR3 gives the full variable domain: EPEVTQTPSHQVTQMGQEVILRCVPISNHLYFYWYRQILGQKVEFLVSFYNNEISEKSEIFDDQFSVERPDGSNFTLKIRSTKLEDSAMYFCASSTRLAGPLRETQYFGPGTRLLVL.

The gene calls are TRBV6-1 and TRBJ2-7, with D hard to call. The length of the CDR3 is 14 residues. Germline loops: CDR1 MNHNS, CDR2 SASEGT. The V and J ends lost 4 bases and 0 bases respectively, with 10 bases between them. The CDR3 spells CASSVASDSYEQYF. The CDR3 nucleotides read TGTGCCAGCAGTGTAGCTTCGGACTCCTACGAGCAGTACTTC.

V gene TRBV19 combines with J gene TRBJ1-5; D may be TRBD1 (6 bases). The CDR3 is 16 amino acids. Trimming took 7 bases from V and 0 from J, leaving 16 bases between them. Germline V CDR1 and CDR2: LNHDA, SQIVND (reference sequence). The CDR3, as DNA: TGTGCCAGTAAGGGGGGACCGCGGGGTAGCAATCAGCCCCAGCATTTT. This sequence encodes CASKGGPRGSNQPQHF.

The chain carries TRBV6-1 and TRBJ1-1; 7 bases match TRBD1. Trimming took 1 base from V and 11 from J; bases not matched to a gene: 13. Germline assignment: CDR1 MNHNS and CDR2 SASEGT. The CDR3 has 15 residues. The DNA for the CDR3 is TGTGCCAGCAGTGAAGAAAGTCACAGGGGAAAGGGGGCTTTCTTT. This codes for CASSEESHRGKGAFF.

The chain employs TRBV20-1 and TRBJ2-3; possible D gene TRBD1, 5 bases. Trimming left V 6 bases short and J 4 bases short, with 14 bases between. Germline V gene data show CDR1 as DFQATT and CDR2 as SNEGSKA (reference sequence). The CDR3 runs to 13 residues. The CDR3 coding sequence is TGCAGTGCAGAACTTCAGGGTGCAGATACGCAGTATTTT. Translating gives CSAELQGADTQYF.

This chain connects TRBV3-1 to TRBJ2-7; D remains ambiguous. Per germline, CDR1 LGHDT and CDR2 YNNKEL (reference sequence). Deletions cut 1 base from V and 5 bases from J, with 6 bases between. This CDR3 spans 12 amino acids. CDR3 amino acids: CASSQVTHEQYF. The CDR3 DNA reads TGTGCCAGCAGCCAAGTGACCCACGAGCAGTACTTC.

This sequence joins TRBV4-3 and TRBJ2-2; 10 bases align to TRBD2. The CDR3 consists of 16 residues. The junction had 7 bases not matched to a gene; V was cut back by 4 bases and J by 5 bases. CDR1 and CDR2 from the germline V gene are LGHNA and YSLEER. The CDR3 loop is CASSPVLAGRTGELFF. CDR3 nucleotide sequence: TGCGCCAGCAGCCCGGTACTAGCGGGACGTACCGGGGAGCTGTTTTTT.

The chain is built from TRBV7-9 and TRBJ2-7; TRBD1 matches at 7 bases. CDR1 and CDR2 from the germline V gene are SEHNR and FQNEAQ (reference sequence). With 5 bases clipped from V and 6 bases from J, the junction kept 10 bases outside the gene matches. The CDR3 totals 14 residues. The CDR3 DNA follows: TGTGCCAGCAGCCAACCGCCCCGACAGGGCGAGCAGTACTTC. Translation: CASSQPPRQGEQYF.

The chain is built from TRBV24-1 and TRBJ2-7; TRBD1 matches at 10 bases. The junction had 11 bases not matched to a gene; V was cut back by 8 bases and J by 2 bases. Germline CDR1 and CDR2: KGHDR and SFDVKD. CDR3 length equals 16 residues. The CDR3 spells CATTNVGDRGPYEQYF. Here the CDR3 DNA reads TGTGCCACCACCAACGTAGGGGACAGGGGTCCCTACGAGCAGTACTTC.

The chain has TRBV20-1 and TRBJ1-5; TRBD1 might be the D (5 bases). Trimming pared 1 base from V and 5 bases from J, leaving 6 bases between. This CDR3 has 12 amino acids. CDR1 DFQATT and CDR2 SNEGSKA come from the germline V gene (reference sequence). CDR3: CSARVQDQPQHF. CDR3 nucleotide sequence: TGCAGTGCTAGAGTACAGGATCAGCCCCAGCATTTT.

In its sample, this clonotype was seen once. This chain uses TRBV27 with TRBJ2-1; D gene ambiguous. From germline, CDR1 is MNHEY and CDR2 SMNVEV (reference sequence). The ends were cut back, 2 bases at V and 14 bases at J, with 13 bases in the middle. The CDR3 consists of 12 residues. The DNA for the CDR3 is TGTGCCAGCAGTTTAGGGTCCAATAAGGAGTTCTTC. This gives the protein CASSLGSNKEFF.

The chain carries TRBV5-1 and TRBJ2-3; 9 bases are a match to TRBD1. Per germline, CDR1 SGHRS and CDR2 YFSETQ. V dropped 4 bases and J dropped 6; count of bases not matched to a gene: 9. The CDR3 is made up of 15 amino acids. The DNA for the CDR3 is TGCGCCAGCAGCCCCGGGACAGGGTTTTCCGATACGCAGTATTTT. This sequence encodes CASSPGTGFSDTQYF. The full variable domain, rest sourced from reference TRBV5-1 and TRBJ2-3, is KAGVTQTPRYLIKTRGQQVTLSCSPISGHRSVSWYQQTPGQGLQFLFEYFSETQRNKGNFPGRFSGRQFSNSRSEMNVSTLELGDSALYLCASSPGTGFSDTQYFGPGTRLTVL.

Ten or more counts support this clonotype. The rearrangement uses TRBV7-8 and TRBJ2-7, with a possible D match to TRBD1 (6 bases). Germline loops: CDR1 SGHVS, CDR2 FQNEAQ. This CDR3 has 14 amino acids. V dropped 5 bases and J dropped 2 bases, with 13 bases sitting between them. CDR3 loop: CASSLRDKPYEQYF. The CDR3 DNA reads TGTGCCAGCAGCCTGAGGGACAAGCCCTACGAGCAGTACTTC.

This clonotype occurred a few times. The gene calls are TRBV12-3 or TRBV12-4 and TRBJ2-3; no clear D gene. The CDR3 contains 14 residues. V was cut by 5 bases and J by 5 bases, with 14 bases left in between. The CDR3, as DNA: TGTGCCAGCAGTAACTCTCTGGTGATAGATACGCAGTATTTT. Translation: CASSNSLVIDTQYF.

The chain is built from TRBV7-2 and TRBJ1-6; D is ambiguous. Trimming removed 1 base from V and 7 bases from J, with 8 bases in between. The CDR3 covers 14 residues. The germline gives CDR1 SGHTA, CDR2 FQGNSA. Here the CDR3 reads CASSLVWMNSPLHF. CDR3 DNA sequence: TGTGCCAGCAGCTTAGTGTGGATGAATTCACCCCTCCACTTT.

This chain links TRBV12-3 or TRBV12-4 with TRBJ2-7; D uncertain. V lost 6 bases, J lost 0 bases, and 12 bases lay in between. This CDR3 is built from 14 residues. The CDR3 here is CASSSNRNSYEQYF. The DNA of the CDR3 is TGTGCCAGCAGCTCGAACAGAAACTCCTACGAGCAGTACTTC.

This clonotype was counted between two and nine times. This chain joins TRBV7-9 and TRBJ1-3; 10 bases agree with TRBD1. Unmatched junction bases numbered 5, after V lost 1 base and J lost 2 bases. Germline V gene sequence: CDR1 SEHNR, CDR2 FQNEAQ (reference sequence). The CDR3 consists of 17 residues. The CDR3 spells CASSLGQGASAGNTIYF. In DNA form, the CDR3 reads TGTGCCAGCAGCTTAGGACAGGGGGCGTCTGCTGGAAACACCATATATTTT.

The chain couples TRBV2 to TRBJ1-5, with 7 bases identical to TRBD1. The CDR3 runs 15 residues. The V segment lost 6 bases and the J segment 6 bases; nucleotides outside the gene matches: 11. Germline CDR1 is SNHLY and CDR2 is FYNNEI. DNA for the CDR3: TGTGCCAGCAGCCCATCGAGGGGGCGCGCTCAGCCCCAGCATTTT. Residues: CASSPSRGRAQPQHF.

In its sample, this clonotype was seen a few times. The rearrangement links TRBV7-8 to TRBJ2-2, with D possibly TRBD1 on 6 matching bases. CDR1 is SGHVS, CDR2 FQNEAQ, per germline. The CDR3 has 15 amino acids. Trimming removed 8 bases from V and 3 bases from J, with 16 bases in between. DNA of the CDR3: TGTGCCAGCGGTTTTGGGGACACAGACACCGGGGAGCTGTTTTTT. Protein product: CASGFGDTDTGELFF.

CDR3 loop: CATSPAGGPTDTQYF. The CDR3 coding sequence is TGTGCCACCAGCCCGGCGGGGGGGCCCACAGATACGCAGTATTTT. The genes are TRBV15 and TRBJ2-3, with TRBD2 matching 9 bases. In germline, CDR1 is LNHNV, CDR2 YYDKDF (reference sequence). V was pared by 5 bases and J by 2 bases, with 5 bases of the junction left unmatched. The CDR3 totals 15 residues.

The V and J genes are TRBV12-3 or TRBV12-4 and TRBJ1-5; D unclear. CDR3 size: 13 residues. V lost 7 bases and J lost 1, with 8 bases in between. The CDR3: CASNEISNQPQHF. CDR3 coding DNA: TGTGCCAGCAATGAAATAAGCAATCAGCCCCAGCATTTT.

Points on this clonotype: One end of the junction does not line up with germline, which may come from a read error. The chain links TRBV9 to TRBJ1-1; no clear D. The germline V gene has CDR1 SGDLS and CDR2 YYNGEE. The CDR3 has 12 amino acids. The CDR3 bases are TGTGCCAGCAGTAGCGTAGGACCCCCATTAAGCTTT. It encodes CASSSVGPPLSF.

This clonotype was picked up many times. The chain's CDR3 is CASSLLSGTEAFF. CDR3 DNA sequence: TGTGCCAGCAGCTTATTATCGGGGACTGAAGCTTTCTTT. The rearrangement links TRBV7-2 to TRBJ1-1, with unresolved D. The V gene's germline CDR1 is SGHTA and CDR2 FQGNSA. The length of the CDR3 is 13 residues. Trimming removed 2 bases from V and 5 bases from J, with 9 bases in between.

In its sample, this clonotype was seen many times. The chain carries TRBV7-2 and TRBJ1-5; TRBD1 might be the D (6 bases). The CDR3 runs 15 residues. The V and J ends lost 5 bases and 0 bases respectively, with 11 bases between them. Germline values: CDR1 SGHTA, CDR2 FQGNSA. Here the CDR3 DNA reads TGTGCCAGCAGCATACGAGGGGGTAGCAATCAGCCCCAGCATTTT. Translation: CASSIRGGSNQPQHF.

The V and J genes are TRBV2 and TRBJ2-7; TRBD2 might be the D (6 bases). Per germline, CDR1 SNHLY and CDR2 FYNNEI. Trimming stripped 3 bases from V and 5 bases from J, with 11 bases between. CDR3 length: 13 residues. CDR3 sequence: CASSDQGLNEQYF. In DNA, the CDR3 is TGTGCCAGCAGTGACCAGGGACTGAACGAGCAGTACTTC.

This clonotype was counted only a few times. CDR3 in amino acids: CASSQSAGFTDTQYF. In DNA form, the CDR3 reads TGCGCCAGCAGCCAATCCGCGGGCTTCACAGATACGCAGTATTTT. The rearrangement uses TRBV4-1 and TRBJ2-3; a possible D gene is TRBD2 (5 bases). The germline V gene encodes CDR1 MGHRA and CDR2 YSYEKL. The germline V and J ends were trimmed by 2 bases and 2 bases, with 11 bases remaining between them. The CDR3 totals 15 residues.

This clonotype was observed a handful of times. The chain couples TRBV28 to TRBJ2-7; either TRBD1 or TRBD2 may supply D (6 bases each). This CDR3 spans 15 amino acids. Trimming removed 1 base at V and 7 bases at J, with 17 bases between. Looked up from germline, CDR1 is MDHEN and CDR2 is SYDVKM. The CDR3 nucleotides read TGTGCCAGCAGTTTATCCGGGGGCTCCCTGTTGGAGCAGTACTTC. Amino acid sequence: CASSLSGGSLLEQYF.

The chain has TRBV12-3 or TRBV12-4 and TRBJ1-1; no clear D gene. V was shortened by 3 bases and J by 5 bases, with 7 bases between the two germline ends. The CDR3 totals 12 residues. Here the CDR3 reads CASSFSATEAFF. The DNA for the CDR3 is TGTGCCAGCAGTTTTTCAGCGACTGAAGCTTTCTTT.

This clonotype has more than one count but fewer than ten. This rearrangement joins TRBV18 to TRBJ1-1; D is undetermined. Trimming removed 6 bases from V and 1 base from J, with 15 bases in between. From germline, CDR1 is KGHSH and CDR2 LQKENI. This CDR3 spans 15 amino acids. The CDR3 spells CASSVVSRSNTEAFF. The CDR3 DNA is TGTGCCAGCTCGGTAGTCAGCCGGTCGAACACTGAAGCTTTCTTT.